This TCR beta chain came from a study of blood T cell repertoires in COVID-19. Sequenced by immunoSEQ multiplex PCR; TCRdb stores in-frame clones only, minus some. The repertoire holds around 250,000 clones, with approximately 86% as singletons. Germline lookup yields CDR1 MNHEY and CDR2 SVGEGT. The V and J ends lost 0 bases and 0 bases respectively, with 12 bases between them. The CDR3 totals 17 residues. The chain links TRBV6-2 or TRBV6-3 to TRBJ1-3; no firm D call. This clonotype was obtained from a woman aged 60-75 years who had recovered from COVID-19. Sequenced input: peripheral blood. CDR3 DNA: TGTGCCAGCAGTTACTCGCGGGGTTCTAGCTCTGGAAACACCATATATTTT. It is translated as CASSYSRGSSSGNTIYF.